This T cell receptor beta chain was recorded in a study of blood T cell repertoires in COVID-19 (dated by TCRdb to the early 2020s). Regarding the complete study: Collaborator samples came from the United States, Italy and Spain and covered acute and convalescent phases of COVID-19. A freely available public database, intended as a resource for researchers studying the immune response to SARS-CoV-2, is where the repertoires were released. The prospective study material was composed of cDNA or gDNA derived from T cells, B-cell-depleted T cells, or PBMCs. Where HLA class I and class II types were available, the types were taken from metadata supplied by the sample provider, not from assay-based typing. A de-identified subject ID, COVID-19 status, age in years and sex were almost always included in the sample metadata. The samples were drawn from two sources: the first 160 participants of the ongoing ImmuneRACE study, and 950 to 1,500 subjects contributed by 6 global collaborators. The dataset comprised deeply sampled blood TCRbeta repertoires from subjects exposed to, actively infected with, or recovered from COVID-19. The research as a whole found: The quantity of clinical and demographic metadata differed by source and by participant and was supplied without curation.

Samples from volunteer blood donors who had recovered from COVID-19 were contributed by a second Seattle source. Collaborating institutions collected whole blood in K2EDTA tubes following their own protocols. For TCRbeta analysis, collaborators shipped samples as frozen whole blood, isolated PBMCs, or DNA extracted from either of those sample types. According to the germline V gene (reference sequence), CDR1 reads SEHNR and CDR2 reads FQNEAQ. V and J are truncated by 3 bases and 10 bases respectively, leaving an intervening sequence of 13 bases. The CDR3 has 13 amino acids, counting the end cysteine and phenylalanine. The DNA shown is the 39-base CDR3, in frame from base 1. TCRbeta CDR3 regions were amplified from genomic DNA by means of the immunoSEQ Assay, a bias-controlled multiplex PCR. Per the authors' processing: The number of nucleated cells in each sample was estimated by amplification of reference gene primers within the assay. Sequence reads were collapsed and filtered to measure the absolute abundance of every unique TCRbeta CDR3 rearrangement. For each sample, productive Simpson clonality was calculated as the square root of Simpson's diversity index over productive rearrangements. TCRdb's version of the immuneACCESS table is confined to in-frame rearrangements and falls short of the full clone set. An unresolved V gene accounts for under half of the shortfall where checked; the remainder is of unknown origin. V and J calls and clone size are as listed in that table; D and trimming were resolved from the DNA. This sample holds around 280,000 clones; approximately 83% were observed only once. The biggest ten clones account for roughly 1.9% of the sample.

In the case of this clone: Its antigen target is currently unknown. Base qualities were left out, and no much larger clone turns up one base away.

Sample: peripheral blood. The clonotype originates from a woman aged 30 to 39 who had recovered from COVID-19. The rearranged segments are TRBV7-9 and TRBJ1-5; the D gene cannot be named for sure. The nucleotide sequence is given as TGTGCCAGCAGCTTCCGGGAAGAAAGCCCCCAGCATTTT. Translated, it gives CASSFREESPQHF.